These 26 T cell receptor beta chains originate from one sample sequenced in a study of T cells expressing NK-cell markers. TCRdb re-called the 5' RACE reads and shows each CDR3 protein once, DNA omitted. In total, the table holds some 600,000 distinct CDR3 sequences. Sequencing used blood T cells: a sorted CD56 or NKG2C T cell subset, CD4+ or CD8+ T cells, or bulk PBMC T cells (not recorded which). These receptors all come from a young man in good health.

The chain links TRBV6-5 to TRBJ1-1; TCRdb picks TRBD1, but there is no DNA to check that call. Germline CDR1 is MNHEY and CDR2 is SVGAGI. CDR3 size: 16 residues. The CDR3 reads CASSYGQIGKNTEAFF.

The chain uses TRBV15 and TRBJ2-1; there is no DNA to check the TCRdb D call of TRBD2. CDR1 and CDR2 from the germline V gene are LNHNV and YYDKDF (reference sequence). The CDR3 is 14 amino acids. The CDR3 loop reads CATSRTSGYNEQFF.

The rearrangement uses TRBV28 and TRBJ2-1; lacking DNA, the TRBD2 call made by TCRdb goes unchecked. The germline gives CDR1 MDHEN, CDR2 SYDVKM. The CDR3 consists of 13 residues. The CDR3 reads CASRSSGRGEQFF.

The chain employs TRBV20-1 and TRBJ2-3; the TCRdb D gene call, TRBD2, has no DNA to confirm it. This CDR3 has 16 residues. CDR1 is DFQATT, CDR2 SNEGSKA, per germline (reference sequence). CDR3 protein: CSARMASGRRTDTQYF.

V is TRBV20-1 and J is TRBJ2-1; the D gene TCRdb calls, TRBD1, cannot be checked with no DNA. The germline gives CDR1 DFQATT, CDR2 SNEGSKA (reference sequence). The CDR3 is 20 residues long. CDR3 protein: CSARVGDQVYREGSYNEQFF.

V and J are TRBV2 and TRBJ2-1; the TCRdb call, TRBD2, lacks DNA for checking. The CDR3 consists of 14 residues. The germline gives CDR1 SNHLY, CDR2 FYNNEI. The CDR3 loop reads CASKTSGRAFEQFF.

The V gene is TRBV20-1, the J gene TRBJ2-3. The germline V gene has CDR1 DFQATT and CDR2 SNEGSKA (reference sequence). The CDR3 loop spans 15 amino acids. This CDR3 reads CSANKHIQPTDTQYF.

V gene TRBV29-1 combines with J gene TRBJ2-5; there is no DNA to check the TCRdb D call of TRBD2. The CDR3 loop spans 16 amino acids. Germline loops: CDR1 SQVTM, CDR2 ANQGSEA. This CDR3 reads CSVEDGHYRIQETQYF.

The genes are TRBV24-1 and TRBJ2-5. CDR1 and CDR2 from the germline V gene are KGHDR and SFDVKD. There are 11 residues in the CDR3. The chain's CDR3 is CATAQQETQYF.

The chain recombines TRBV10-3 with TRBJ2-5; the D call of TRBD1 rests on TCRdb alone, since no DNA is present to check it. Germline values: CDR1 ENHRY, CDR2 SYGVKD. The CDR3 loop spans 16 amino acids. The chain's CDR3 is CAISGTGLPYQETQYF.

The V and J genes are TRBV20-1 and TRBJ2-1; the D call of TRBD2 rests on TCRdb alone, since no DNA is present to check it. The CDR3 is made up of 14 amino acids. Germline CDR1 is DFQATT and CDR2 is SNEGSKA (reference sequence). The CDR3 loop reads CSALVPQQGYEQFF.

This chain joins TRBV7-6 and TRBJ2-2; TCRdb selects TRBD2, and the lack of DNA leaves this call unchecked. This CDR3 is built from 14 residues. Germline CDR1 and CDR2: SGHVS and FNYEAQ. The CDR3: CAGRFSGGSGELFF.

V gene TRBV15 combines with J gene TRBJ2-1; TCRdb picks TRBD2, but there is no DNA to check that call. CDR1 LNHNV and CDR2 YYDKDF come from the germline V gene (reference sequence). CDR3 size: 13 residues. CDR3 residues: CATSMREGNEQFF. Together with reference TRBV15 and TRBJ2-1, the CDR3 gives the full variable domain: DAMVIQNPRYQVTQFGKPVTLSCSQTLNHNVMYWYQQKSSQAPKLLFHYYDKDFNNEADTPDNFQSRRPNTSFCFLDIRSPGLGDTAMYLCATSMREGNEQFFGPGTRLTVL.

CDR3 region: CASNSRALGEQFF. The gene calls are TRBV2 and TRBJ2-1; TCRdb lists TRBD2, though no DNA is available to test this call. The CDR3 spans 13 residues. Germline loops: CDR1 SNHLY, CDR2 FYNNEI.

The chain is built from TRBV5-1 and TRBJ2-3; TCRdb outputs TRBD2, but without DNA this stays unchecked. The CDR3 is 14 residues long. Per the germline V gene, CDR1 is SGHRS and CDR2 is YFSETQ. This CDR3 is CASSALAKADTQYF. The full variable domain, with the rest looked up from reference TRBV5-1 and TRBJ2-3, is KAGVTQTPRYLIKTRGQQVTLSCSPISGHRSVSWYQQTPGQGLQFLFEYFSETQRNKGNFPGRFSGRQFSNSRSEMNVSTLELGDSALYLCASSALAKADTQYFGPGTRLTVL.

The chain has TRBV9 and TRBJ2-1; TCRdb reports TRBD2, a call that lacks DNA to check it against. Per germline, CDR1 SGDLS and CDR2 YYNGEE. This CDR3 contains 16 residues. CDR3: CASSVGASGSRDEQFF. Using reference TRBV9 and TRBJ2-1 for the parts outside the CDR3, the full variable domain is DSGVTQTPKHLITATGQRVTLRCSPRSGDLSVYWYQQSLDQGLQFLIQYYNGEERAKGNILERFSAQQFPDLHSELNLSSLELGDSALYFCASSVGASGSRDEQFFGPGTRLTVL.

The V call is TRBV27, the J call TRBJ2-1; TCRdb designates TRBD2, a call that cannot be tested without DNA. From germline, CDR1 is MNHEY and CDR2 SMNVEV (reference sequence). The CDR3 loop spans 14 amino acids. The CDR3 spells CASTLAGNYNEQFF.

The chain carries TRBV28 and TRBJ2-2; TCRdb picks TRBD1, but there is no DNA to check that call. The CDR3 totals 16 residues. The germline V gene encodes CDR1 MDHEN and CDR2 SYDVKM. The CDR3 protein is CASSRTQGRNTGELFF.

V is TRBV12-3 or TRBV12-4 and J is TRBJ2-2; TCRdb reports TRBD2, a call that lacks DNA to check it against. CDR3 length: 15 amino acids. This CDR3 reads CASSLVPGRPGELFF.

The rearrangement joins TRBV2 to TRBJ2-1; TCRdb indicates TRBD1, and absent DNA this call remains unverified. In germline, CDR1 is SNHLY, CDR2 FYNNEI. The length of the CDR3 is 15 residues. The CDR3 spells CASKVGTVSYNEQFF. The whole variable domain, remainder taken from reference TRBV2 and TRBJ2-1, is EPEVTQTPSHQVTQMGQEVILRCVPISNHLYFYWYRQILGQKVEFLVSFYNNEISEKSEIFDDQFSVERPDGSNFTLKIRSTKLEDSAMYFCASKVGTVSYNEQFFGPGTRLTVL.

CDR3: CASSNPGQYNEKLFF. This sequence joins TRBV2 and TRBJ1-4; there is no DNA to check the TCRdb D call of TRBD1. Germline V gene lookup returns CDR1 SNHLY and CDR2 FYNNEI. The CDR3 length is 15 residues.

V usage is TRBV30 and J usage is TRBJ2-5. Germline assignment: CDR1 GTSNPN and CDR2 SVGIG (reference sequence). This CDR3 spans 14 amino acids. The chain's CDR3 is CAWSVLVAGETQYF.

The chain has TRBV7-9 and TRBJ2-1. The CDR3 totals 11 residues. Germline values: CDR1 SEHNR, CDR2 FQNEAQ (reference sequence). CDR3 sequence reads: CASTTDHEQFF.

This chain links TRBV12-3 or TRBV12-4 with TRBJ1-2; TCRdb indicates TRBD1, and absent DNA this call remains unverified. The CDR3 sequence is 13 residues long. The CDR3 sequence is CASSTGQNYGYTF.

The chain combines TRBV7-2 with TRBJ2-6; absent DNA, TCRdb's TRBD1 call cannot be checked. This CDR3 comprises 16 residues. Germline CDR1 and CDR2: SGHTA and FQGNSA. CDR3 residues: CASSLRGGAGANVLTF.

This CDR3 is CASSLESGRRYYEQYF. The V and J genes are TRBV7-3 and TRBJ2-7; absent DNA, TCRdb's TRBD2 call cannot be checked. Germline CDR1 reads SGHTA; CDR2 reads FQGTGA. This CDR3 is 16 amino acids long.